Listed here are 23 T cell receptor beta chains from one sample, sequenced in a study of cytomegalovirus exposure and HLA in healthy donors. This PCR relied on a set of 60 Vbeta primers and 13 Jbeta primers. Clones were sequenced by immunoSEQ multiplex PCR, and TCRdb holds only the in-frame ones, with some missing. This sample carries almost 70,000 clones, under 80% of them seen once, and the ten largest clones take 14%. Material: PBMCs. These receptors originate from a male donor in good health and CMV-seropositive.

This clone showed up just a few times. The chain uses TRBV9 and TRBJ1-1, with D possibly being TRBD1 (5 bases). CDR3 length equals 15 residues. Germline V CDR1 and CDR2: SGDLS, YYNGEE. With 0 bases removed from V and 1 base from J, the gap between germline ends came to 10 bases. In DNA form, the CDR3 reads TGTGCCAGCAGCGTAGTGGCGGGGCCGAACACTGAAGCTTTCTTT. As protein: CASSVVAGPNTEAFF.

The chain couples TRBV9 to TRBJ2-7; D is possibly TRBD1 (5 bases). The CDR3 extends over 15 amino acids. Trimming took 3 bases from V and 3 from J, leaving 16 bases between them. Germline values: CDR1 SGDLS, CDR2 YYNGEE. CDR3 region: CASSGGRDRYYEQYF. The CDR3 DNA sequence: TGTGCCAGCAGCGGTGGACGCGACAGATACTACGAGCAGTACTTC.

The rearrangement uses TRBV2 and TRBJ1-1; TRBD1 aligns across 7 bases. The junction had 11 bases not matched to a gene; V was cut back by 6 bases and J by 1 base. Germline CDR1 is SNHLY and CDR2 is FYNNEI. This CDR3 is built from 16 residues. CDR3 in amino acids: CASRKTGSEPNTEAFF. CDR3 in DNA: TGTGCCAGCAGAAAGACAGGGTCCGAACCGAACACTGAAGCTTTCTTT.

This chain uses TRBV6-6 with TRBJ2-6; 7 nucleotides line up with TRBD1. The V segment lost 6 bases and the J segment 1 base; nucleotides outside the gene matches: 3. The CDR3 has 15 residues. Germline V CDR1 and CDR2: MNHNY, SVGAGI (reference sequence). CDR3 in amino acids: CASSGDSSGANVLTF. The DNA for the CDR3 is TGTGCCAGCAGCGGGGACAGTTCTGGGGCCAACGTCCTGACTTTC.

This clone turned up a few times. The V gene is TRBV5-4, the J gene TRBJ2-1; 7 bases line up with TRBD2. V lost 10 bases and J lost 2; bases outside the gene matches: 9. This CDR3 spans 14 amino acids. Germline V lookup: CDR1 SGHNT, CDR2 YYREEE (reference sequence). The DNA of the CDR3 is TGTGCCGGGGCAAGGGGACTACCCTACAATGAGCAGTTCTTC. Translation gives CAGARGLPYNEQFF. Full variable domain (outside the CDR3, taken from reference TRBV5-4 and TRBJ2-1): ETGVTQSPTHLIKTRGQQVTLRCSSQSGHNTVSWYQQALGQGPQFIFQYYREEENGRGNFPPRFSGLQFPNYSSELNVNALELDDSALYLCAGARGLPYNEQFFGPGTRLTVL.

The rearrangement links TRBV19 to TRBJ2-1; 12 nucleotides align to TRBD2. The CDR3 covers 15 residues. V shed 6 bases, J shed 8 bases, and the junction held 8 bases outside the gene matches. The germline V gene encodes CDR1 LNHDA and CDR2 SQIVND (reference sequence). CDR3 in DNA: TGTGCCAGTAGACCGAGGACTAGCGGGAAGGATGAGCAGTTCTTC. This encodes CASRPRTSGKDEQFF.

The V call is TRBV21-1, the J call TRBJ2-1; the D call in the table, TRBD1, was not verified against the DNA. TRBV21-1 is tagged as a pseudogene. The CDR3 has 14 amino acids. The CDR3 DNA is TGTGCCAGCAGCAAAGGGGGCGCTACAAATGAGCAGTTCTTC. It encodes CASSKGGATNEQFF.

The rearrangement uses TRBV5-4 and TRBJ1-1, with TRBD1 matching 8 bases. Germline CDR1 SGHNT, CDR2 YYREEE (reference sequence). The CDR3 loop spans 16 amino acids. The ends lost 3 bases at V and 1 base at J; junction bases unmatched: 8. In nucleotides, the CDR3 is TGTGCCAGCAGCTCGGCGGGTGGGACAGGGAACACTGAAGCTTTCTTT. Protein sequence: CASSSAGGTGNTEAFF.

This chain links TRBV19 with TRBJ2-7; TRBD1 agrees at 8 bases. Trimming took 7 bases from V and 1 from J; bases not matched to a gene: 6. Germline CDR1 LNHDA, CDR2 SQIVND (reference sequence). The CDR3 is 14 amino acids. CDR3 protein: CASKEQGGSYEQYF. The DNA of the CDR3 is TGTGCCAGTAAAGAACAGGGGGGTTCCTACGAGCAGTACTTC.

J is TRBJ1-4 and V is TRBV19, with D possibly being TRBD1 (6 bases). Germline CDR1 is LNHDA and CDR2 is SQIVND (reference sequence). The CDR3 contains 16 residues. V was shortened by 4 bases and J by 6 bases, with 18 bases between the two germline ends. Here the CDR3 DNA reads TGTGCCAGTAGTAGGATAAGGGGGATTTCGGATGAAAAACTGTTTTTT. This gives the protein CASSRIRGISDEKLFF.

The chain links TRBV30 to TRBJ1-2; D is undetermined. Germline-derived CDR1 and CDR2 are GTSNPN and SVGIG (reference sequence). CDR3 length: 12 residues. With 8 bases removed from V and 4 bases from J, the gap between germline ends came to 14 bases. The CDR3 sequence is CAENLGSYGYTF. The CDR3 nucleotides are TGTGCCGAAAATTTGGGGAGCTATGGCTACACCTTC. Using reference TRBV30 and TRBJ1-2 for the parts outside the CDR3, the full variable domain is SQTIHQWPATLVQPVGSPLSLECTVEGTSNPNLYWYRQAAGRGLQLLFYSVGIGQISSEVPQNLSASRPQDRQFILSSKKLLLSDSGFYLCAENLGSYGYTFGSGTRLTVV.

This clone was counted between two and nine times. V is TRBV14 and J is TRBJ2-7; 8 bases map to TRBD2. V lost 0 bases, J lost 4 bases, and 5 bases stayed unmatched. Germline V gene lookup returns CDR1 SGHDN and CDR2 FVKESK. The CDR3 covers 15 residues. The CDR3 reads CASSQDGAGVYEQYF. The CDR3, as DNA: TGTGCCAGCAGCCAAGATGGAGCGGGAGTATACGAGCAGTACTTC.

V is TRBV6-1 and J is TRBJ2-7, with 9 bases aligning to TRBD1. The CDR3 contains 16 residues. CDR1 is MNHNS and CDR2 is SASEGT in the germline V gene. Trimming removed 4 bases from V and 0 bases from J; junction bases left unmatched: 7. CDR3: CASSAEDRGGSYEQYF. The CDR3 DNA reads as TGTGCCAGCAGTGCCGAAGACAGGGGGGGCTCCTACGAGCAGTACTTC.

The rearrangement joins TRBV5-1 to TRBJ2-1; D is undetermined. V lost 2 bases to trimming and J lost 9 bases, with 15 bases between them. Germline V lookup: CDR1 SGHRS, CDR2 YFSETQ. The CDR3 runs 14 residues. CDR3 DNA: TGCGCCAGCAGCTTTGTACGTCTTTTTAGTGAGCAGTTCTTC. Amino acids: CASSFVRLFSEQFF.

V usage is TRBV6-1 and J usage is TRBJ2-7; tentatively, D is TRBD2 (7 bases). The CDR3 is made up of 11 amino acids. V dropped 11 bases and J dropped 3 bases, with 11 bases sitting between them. The V gene's germline CDR1 is MNHNS and CDR2 SASEGT. The CDR3, as DNA: TGTGCCGGGGAGGGGGGCTACGAGCAGTACTTC. Its translation is CAGEGGYEQYF.

The chain combines TRBV5-1 with TRBJ2-2, with 9 nucleotides matching TRBD1. The V and J ends lost 4 bases and 5 bases, in that order; junction bases with no gene match: 9. Germline V gives CDR1 SGHRS, CDR2 YFSETQ. CDR3 length: 16 amino acids. Here the CDR3 reads CASSDRTGGGTGELFF. CDR3 sequence (DNA): TGCGCCAGCAGCGATAGAACAGGGGGCGGGACCGGGGAGCTGTTTTTT.

The chain employs TRBV4-1 and TRBJ1-1; unclear D gene. CDR3 length: 17 amino acids. Trimming stripped 3 bases from V and 0 bases from J, with 17 bases between. CDR1 is MGHRA and CDR2 is YSYEKL in the germline V gene. This CDR3 reads CASSHPAEGKLNTEAFF. Here the CDR3 DNA reads TGCGCCAGCAGCCACCCAGCCGAGGGTAAGTTGAACACTGAAGCTTTCTTT.

This clone showed up just a few times. The CDR3 spells CASRGWALPGAGVTDTQYF. Written as DNA, the CDR3 is TGTGCCAGCAGAGGTTGGGCCCTCCCTGGGGCGGGGGTGACAGATACGCAGTATTTT. The rearrangement joins TRBV28 to TRBJ2-3; 7 bases align to TRBD2. The V and J ends lost 6 bases and 3 bases, in that order; junction bases with no gene match: 21. Germline CDR1 reads MDHEN; CDR2 reads SYDVKM. The CDR3 is 19 amino acids.

J is TRBJ2-4 and V is TRBV5-6; 8 bases fit TRBD1. The CDR3 sequence is 17 residues long. The V segment lost 4 bases and the J segment 2 bases; nucleotides outside the gene matches: 11. The V gene's germline CDR1 is SGHDT and CDR2 YYEEEE. The CDR3 DNA sequence: TGTGCCAGCAGCGGGGACAGGTGGTCGGGAACCAAAAACATTCAGTACTTC. This encodes CASSGDRWSGTKNIQYF.

The chain uses TRBV4-3 and TRBJ2-2, with D possibly matching TRBD2 (5 bases). CDR1 LGHNA and CDR2 YSLEER come from the germline V gene. Trimming stripped 0 bases from V and 4 bases from J, with 12 bases between. The CDR3 covers 16 residues. This CDR3 reads CASSQEVIGSTGELFF. CDR3 nucleotides: TGCGCCAGCAGCCAAGAGGTAATAGGGAGCACCGGGGAGCTGTTTTTT.

The chain carries TRBV20-1 and TRBJ2-7, with D unresolved. The CDR3 sequence is 11 residues long. Germline values: CDR1 DFQATT, CDR2 SNEGSKA (reference sequence). The germline V and J ends were trimmed by 3 bases and 4 bases, with 7 bases remaining between them. CDR3 residues: CSASDNYEQYF. DNA of the CDR3: TGCAGTGCTAGCGACAATTACGAGCAGTACTTC.

This chain uses TRBV4-1 with TRBJ2-7; maybe TRBD1 (6 bases). This CDR3 is 14 amino acids long. Trimming left V 2 bases short and J 3 bases short, with 11 bases between. Germline V gene lookup returns CDR1 MGHRA and CDR2 YSYEKL. In nucleotides, the CDR3 is TGCGCCAGCAGCCAATACGCAGGGGACTACGAGCAGTACTTC. Protein product: CASSQYAGDYEQYF.

The chain is built from TRBV25-1 and TRBJ2-1, with TRBD2 matching 14 bases. V was pared by 3 bases and J by 3 bases, with 4 bases of the junction left unmatched. The CDR3 runs to 17 residues. The V gene's germline CDR1 is MGHDK and CDR2 SYGVNS. The chain's CDR3 is CASSDPGLAGGYNEQFF. Here the CDR3 DNA reads TGTGCCAGCAGTGATCCCGGACTAGCGGGGGGCTACAATGAGCAGTTCTTC. Variable domain in full (rest from reference TRBV25-1 and TRBJ2-1): EADIYQTPRYLVIGTGKKITLECSQTMGHDKMYWYQQDPGMELHLIHYSYGVNSTEKGDLSSESTVSRIRTEHFPLTLESARPSHTSQYLCASSDPGLAGGYNEQFFGPGTRLTVL.